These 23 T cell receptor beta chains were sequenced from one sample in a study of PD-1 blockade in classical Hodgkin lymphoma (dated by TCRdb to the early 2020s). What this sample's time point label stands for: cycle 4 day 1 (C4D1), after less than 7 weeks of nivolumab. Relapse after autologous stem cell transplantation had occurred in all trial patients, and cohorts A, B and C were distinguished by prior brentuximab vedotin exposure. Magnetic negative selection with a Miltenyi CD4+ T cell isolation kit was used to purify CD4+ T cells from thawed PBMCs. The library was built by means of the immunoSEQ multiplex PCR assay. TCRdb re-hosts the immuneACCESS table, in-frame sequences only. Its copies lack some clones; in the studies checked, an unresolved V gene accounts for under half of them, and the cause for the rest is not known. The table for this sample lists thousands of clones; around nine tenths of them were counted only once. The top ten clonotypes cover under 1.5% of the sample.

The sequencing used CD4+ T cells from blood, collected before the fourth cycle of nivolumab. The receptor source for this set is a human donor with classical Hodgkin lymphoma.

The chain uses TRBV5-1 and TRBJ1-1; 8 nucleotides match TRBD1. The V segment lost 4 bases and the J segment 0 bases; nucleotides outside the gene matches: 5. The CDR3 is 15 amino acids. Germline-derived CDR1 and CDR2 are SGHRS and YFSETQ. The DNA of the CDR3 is TGCGCCAGCAGCCTAAGGACAGGGATGAACACTGAAGCTTTCTTT. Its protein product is CASSLRTGMNTEAFF.

CDR3 nucleotides: TGTGCCAGCAGCTTTAATACGGGAGGGCCAGGAGATACGCAGTATTTT. It yields the protein CASSFNTGGPGDTQYF. The chain combines TRBV5-6 with TRBJ2-3; 8 nucleotides align to TRBD2. Germline loops: CDR1 SGHDT, CDR2 YYEEEE. The CDR3 is made up of 16 amino acids. V was clipped by 2 bases and J by 5 bases; unmatched bases: 10.

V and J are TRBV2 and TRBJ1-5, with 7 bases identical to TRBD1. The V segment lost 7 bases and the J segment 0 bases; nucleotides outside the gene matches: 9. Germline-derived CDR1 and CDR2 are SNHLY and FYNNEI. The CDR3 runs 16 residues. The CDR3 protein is CASTGTASYSNQPQHF. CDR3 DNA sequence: TGTGCCAGCACAGGGACAGCCAGCTATAGCAATCAGCCCCAGCATTTT. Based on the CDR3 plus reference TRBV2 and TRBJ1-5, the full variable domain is EPEVTQTPSHQVTQMGQEVILRCVPISNHLYFYWYRQILGQKVEFLVSFYNNEISEKSEIFDDQFSVERPDGSNFTLKIRSTKLEDSAMYFCASTGTASYSNQPQHFGDGTRLSIL.

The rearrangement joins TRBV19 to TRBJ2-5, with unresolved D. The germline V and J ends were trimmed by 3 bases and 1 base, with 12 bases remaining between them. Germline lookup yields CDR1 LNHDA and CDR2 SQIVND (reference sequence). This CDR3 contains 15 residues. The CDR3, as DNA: TGTGCCAGTAGTATCCCCGTGGCAGGCCAAGAGACCCAGTACTTC. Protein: CASSIPVAGQETQYF.

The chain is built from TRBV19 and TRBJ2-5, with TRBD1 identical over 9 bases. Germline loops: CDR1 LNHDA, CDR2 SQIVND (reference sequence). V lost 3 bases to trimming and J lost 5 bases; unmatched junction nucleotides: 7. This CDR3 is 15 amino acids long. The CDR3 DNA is TGTGCCAGTAGTATGAGAAGGACAGGGGTGGAGACCCAGTACTTC. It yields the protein CASSMRRTGVETQYF.

The CDR3 coding sequence is TGTGCCAGCAGTTTAGATTGGGGTTCTAACTATGGCTACACCTTC. The encoded protein is CASSLDWGSNYGYTF. V usage is TRBV6-1 and J usage is TRBJ1-2; the D is unclear. Germline V gene lookup returns CDR1 MNHNS and CDR2 SASEGT. Deletions cut 5 bases from V and 0 bases from J, with 13 bases between. There are 15 residues in the CDR3.

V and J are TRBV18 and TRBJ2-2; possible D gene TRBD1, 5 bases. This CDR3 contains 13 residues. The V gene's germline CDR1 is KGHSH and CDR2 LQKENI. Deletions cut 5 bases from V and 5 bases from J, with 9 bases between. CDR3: CASSLTETGELFF. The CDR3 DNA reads TGTGCCAGCTCATTGACAGAGACCGGGGAGCTGTTTTTT.

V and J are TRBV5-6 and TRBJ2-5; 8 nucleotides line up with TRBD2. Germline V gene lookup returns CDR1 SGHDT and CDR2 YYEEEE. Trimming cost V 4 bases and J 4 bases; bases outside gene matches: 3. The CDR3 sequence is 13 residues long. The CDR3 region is CASSPGLGETQYF. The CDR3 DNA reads TGTGCCAGCAGCCCGGGACTAGGAGAGACCCAGTACTTC. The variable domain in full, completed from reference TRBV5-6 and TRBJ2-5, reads DAGVTQSPTHLIKTRGQQVTLRCSPKSGHDTVSWYQQALGQGPQFIFQYYEEEERQRGNFPDRFSGHQFPNYSSELNVNALLLGDSALYLCASSPGLGETQYFGPGTRLLVL.

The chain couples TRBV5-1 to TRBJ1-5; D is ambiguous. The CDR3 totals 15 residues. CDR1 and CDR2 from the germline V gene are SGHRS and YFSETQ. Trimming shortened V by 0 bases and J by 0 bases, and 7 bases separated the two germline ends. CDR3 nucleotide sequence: TGCGCCAGCAGCTTGGACGGTTATAGCAATCAGCCCCAGCATTTT. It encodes CASSLDGYSNQPQHF.

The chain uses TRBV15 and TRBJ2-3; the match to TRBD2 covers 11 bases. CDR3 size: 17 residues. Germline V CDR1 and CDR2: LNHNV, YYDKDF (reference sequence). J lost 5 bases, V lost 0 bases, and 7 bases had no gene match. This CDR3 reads CATSRDGSGGVLDTQYF. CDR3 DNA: TGTGCCACCAGCAGAGATGGTAGCGGGGGGGTTCTAGATACGCAGTATTTT. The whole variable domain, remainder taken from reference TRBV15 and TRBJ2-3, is DAMVIQNPRYQVTQFGKPVTLSCSQTLNHNVMYWYQQKSSQAPKLLFHYYDKDFNNEADTPDNFQSRRPNTSFCFLDIRSPGLGDTAMYLCATSRDGSGGVLDTQYFGPGTRLTVL.

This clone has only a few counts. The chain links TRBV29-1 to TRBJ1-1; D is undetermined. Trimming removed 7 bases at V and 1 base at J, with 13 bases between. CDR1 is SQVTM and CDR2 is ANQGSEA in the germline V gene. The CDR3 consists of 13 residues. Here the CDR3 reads CSEEDVRNTEAFF. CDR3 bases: TGCAGCGAGGAGGACGTACGGAACACTGAAGCTTTCTTT.

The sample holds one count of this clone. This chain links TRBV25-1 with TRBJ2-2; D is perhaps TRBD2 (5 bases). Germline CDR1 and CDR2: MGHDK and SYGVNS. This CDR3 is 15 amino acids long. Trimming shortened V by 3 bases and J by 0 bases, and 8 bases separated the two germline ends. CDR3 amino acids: CASSDVTTNTGELFF. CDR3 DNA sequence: TGTGCCAGCAGTGACGTGACTACGAACACCGGGGAGCTGTTTTTT. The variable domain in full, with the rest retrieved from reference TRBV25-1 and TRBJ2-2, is EADIYQTPRYLVIGTGKKITLECSQTMGHDKMYWYQQDPGMELHLIHYSYGVNSTEKGDLSSESTVSRIRTEHFPLTLESARPSHTSQYLCASSDVTTNTGELFFGEGSRLTVL.

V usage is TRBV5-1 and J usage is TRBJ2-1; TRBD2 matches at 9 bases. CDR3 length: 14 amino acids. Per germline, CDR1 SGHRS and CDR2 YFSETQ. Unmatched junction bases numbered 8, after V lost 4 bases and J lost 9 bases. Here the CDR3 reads CASSPQAGGFEQFF. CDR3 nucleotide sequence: TGCGCCAGCAGCCCGCAAGCGGGGGGTTTTGAGCAGTTCTTC.

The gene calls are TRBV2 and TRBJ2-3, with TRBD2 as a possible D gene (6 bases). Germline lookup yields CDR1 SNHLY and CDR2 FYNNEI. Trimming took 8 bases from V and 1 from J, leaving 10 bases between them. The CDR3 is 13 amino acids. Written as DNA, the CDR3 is TGTGCCAGCGTAGCGGAGCGCACAGATACGCAGTATTTT. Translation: CASVAERTDTQYF.

CDR3 sequence (DNA): TGTGCCAGCAGCTTGGCAGAGAACACTGAAGCTTTCTTT. The encoded protein is CASSLAENTEAFF. The V call is TRBV5-4, the J call TRBJ1-1, with D unclear. Germline V lookup: CDR1 SGHNT, CDR2 YYREEE (reference sequence). Trimming took off 0 bases at V and 1 base at J, with 4 bases between the two ends. The CDR3 loop spans 13 amino acids.

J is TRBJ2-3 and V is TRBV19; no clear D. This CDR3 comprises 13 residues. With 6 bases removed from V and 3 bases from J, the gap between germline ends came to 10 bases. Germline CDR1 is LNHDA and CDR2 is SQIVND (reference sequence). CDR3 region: CASSLITTDTQYF. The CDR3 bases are TGTGCCAGTAGCCTAATTACTACAGATACGCAGTATTTT.

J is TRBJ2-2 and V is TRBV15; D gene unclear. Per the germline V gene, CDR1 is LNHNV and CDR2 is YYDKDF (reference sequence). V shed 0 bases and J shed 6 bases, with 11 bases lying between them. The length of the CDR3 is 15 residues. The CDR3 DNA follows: TGTGCCACCAGCAGAGAGATCGCGGAAGCCGGGGAGCTGTTTTTT. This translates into CATSREIAEAGELFF.

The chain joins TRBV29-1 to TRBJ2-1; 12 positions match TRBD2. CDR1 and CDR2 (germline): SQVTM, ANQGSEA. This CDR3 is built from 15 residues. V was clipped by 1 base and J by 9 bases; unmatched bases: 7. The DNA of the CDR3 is TGCAGCGTTGAAGGGGGGACTAGCGGGTCGGGTGAGCAGTTCTTC. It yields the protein CSVEGGTSGSGEQFF.

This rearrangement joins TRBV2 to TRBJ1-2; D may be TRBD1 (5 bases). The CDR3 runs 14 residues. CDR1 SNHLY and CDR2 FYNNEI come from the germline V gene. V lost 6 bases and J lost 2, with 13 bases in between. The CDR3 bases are TGTGCCAGCAGCTTCAGGGCTGGGAACTATGGCTACACCTTC. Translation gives CASSFRAGNYGYTF. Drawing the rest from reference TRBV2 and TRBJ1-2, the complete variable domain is EPEVTQTPSHQVTQMGQEVILRCVPISNHLYFYWYRQILGQKVEFLVSFYNNEISEKSEIFDDQFSVERPDGSNFTLKIRSTKLEDSAMYFCASSFRAGNYGYTFGSGTRLTVV.

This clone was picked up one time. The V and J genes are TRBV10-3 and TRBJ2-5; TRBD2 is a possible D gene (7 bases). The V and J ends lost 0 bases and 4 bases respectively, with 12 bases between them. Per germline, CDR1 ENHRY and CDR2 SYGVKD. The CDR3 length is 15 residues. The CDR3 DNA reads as TGTGCCATCAGTGAGTCTGCGGGGGCGCGAGAGACCCAGTACTTC. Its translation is CAISESAGARETQYF.

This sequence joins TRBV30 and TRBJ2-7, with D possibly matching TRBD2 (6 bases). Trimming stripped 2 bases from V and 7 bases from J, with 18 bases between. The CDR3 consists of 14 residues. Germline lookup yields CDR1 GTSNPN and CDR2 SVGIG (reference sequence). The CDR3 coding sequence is TGTGCCTGGAGTAGGTCCCGTCTTGGGGGGGAGCAGTACTTC. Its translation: CAWSRSRLGGEQYF.

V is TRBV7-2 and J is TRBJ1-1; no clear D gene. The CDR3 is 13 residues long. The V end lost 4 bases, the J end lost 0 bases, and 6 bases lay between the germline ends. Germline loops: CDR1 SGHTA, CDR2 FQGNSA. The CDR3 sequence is CASSSRLNTEAFF. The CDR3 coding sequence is TGTGCCAGCAGCTCAAGATTGAACACTGAAGCTTTCTTT.

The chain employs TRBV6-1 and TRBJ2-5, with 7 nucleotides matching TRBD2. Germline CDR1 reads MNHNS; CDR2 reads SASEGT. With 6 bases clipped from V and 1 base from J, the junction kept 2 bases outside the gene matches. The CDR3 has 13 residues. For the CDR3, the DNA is TGTGCCAGCAGATCTAGCGGCCAAGAGACCCAGTACTTC. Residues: CASRSSGQETQYF.